One and the same sample provided the 2 T cell receptor beta chains below, sequenced in a study of fetal regulatory T cell absence and autoimmunity. TCRdb keeps only in-frame clones here, not all; method: immunoSEQ multiplex PCR. The table has 95,000 or so clones, around 72% seen once. Material for sequencing was pancreas tissue. These receptors were collected from a male donor with IPEX syndrome.

The chain carries TRBV13 and TRBJ1-5; D is perhaps TRBD1 (5 bases). Germline V gene data show CDR1 as PRHDT and CDR2 as FYEKMQ (reference sequence). The CDR3 spans 16 residues. V was shortened by 0 bases and J by 3 bases, with 12 bases between the two germline ends. In DNA, the CDR3 is TGTGCCAGCAGCTTAGGCCCGGGACGGTACAATCAGCCCCAGCATTTT. This encodes CASSLGPGRYNQPQHF.

This chain links TRBV7-9 with TRBJ2-7; TRBD1 might be the D (5 bases). Germline V gene lookup returns CDR1 SEHNR and CDR2 FQNEAQ (reference sequence). The V end was cut by 5 bases, the J end by 2 bases, with 22 bases between. The CDR3 has 17 amino acids. As DNA, the CDR3 is TGTGCCAGCAGCCGCAGGGAACCCCCTATCGTGGCCTACGAGCAGTACTTC. It specifies CASSRREPPIVAYEQYF.